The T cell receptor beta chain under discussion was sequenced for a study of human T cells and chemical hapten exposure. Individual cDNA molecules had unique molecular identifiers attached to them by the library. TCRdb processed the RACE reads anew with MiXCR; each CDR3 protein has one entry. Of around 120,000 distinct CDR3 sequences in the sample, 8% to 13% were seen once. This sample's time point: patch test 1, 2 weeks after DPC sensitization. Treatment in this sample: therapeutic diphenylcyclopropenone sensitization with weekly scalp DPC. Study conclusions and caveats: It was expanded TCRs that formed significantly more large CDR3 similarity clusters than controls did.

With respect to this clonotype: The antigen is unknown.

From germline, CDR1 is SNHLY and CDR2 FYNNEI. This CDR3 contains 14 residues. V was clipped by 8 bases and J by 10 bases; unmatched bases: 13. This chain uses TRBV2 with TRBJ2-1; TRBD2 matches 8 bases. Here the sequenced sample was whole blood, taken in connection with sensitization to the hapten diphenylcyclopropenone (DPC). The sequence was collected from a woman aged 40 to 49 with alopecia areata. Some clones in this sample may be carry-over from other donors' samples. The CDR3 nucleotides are TGTGCCAGCGCTACCGGGACTAGAGGCAACGAGCAGTTCTTC. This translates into CASATGTRGNEQFF.